Sequencing of this T cell receptor (beta chain) was carried out in a study of blood T cell repertoires in COVID-19. On the study more broadly: Sample material is recorded as cDNA or gDNA derived from T cells, B-cell-depleted T cells, or PBMCs.

Per the original methods: How many nucleated cells were present was estimated from reference gene primer amplification. The repertoire was sequenced with immunoSEQ multiplex PCR; TCRdb's copy has only in-frame clones and lacks some. V and J calls and clone size are copied from that table; D and trimming were computed from the DNA. Of tens of thousands of clones listed, 82% are singletons. The CDR3 covers 14 residues. V lost 2 bases, J lost 3 bases, and 10 bases lay in between. CDR1 is MNHEY, CDR2 SVGEGT, per germline. This sequence was found in a human donor in a cohort sampled during active COVID-19. The specimen was peripheral blood. The chain joins TRBV6-2 or TRBV6-3 to TRBJ1-1; D is undetermined. The CDR3 DNA is TGTGCCAGCAGTTACCTCGGGTTGGACACTGAAGCTTTCTTT. Residues: CASSYLGLDTEAFF.